Listed below are T cell receptor beta chains from one sample, sequenced in a study of shared clonotypes between healthy human individuals. Only in-frame clones appear in the TCRdb table, and some are missing; sequencing was by immunoSEQ multiplex PCR. The sample contains roughly 1,500,000 clones, approximately 98.5% of which appear only once. Specimen: naive CD4+ T cells sorted from blood. The receptors were gathered from a man younger than 45 in good health. CDR3s include the opening cysteine and the closing phenylalanine or tryptophan. D genes are given only for firm matches. The size of a clone is reported for some rows only, either as once, few or many, or as a class for expanded clones.

TRBD1	TRBV5-1	NA	TRBJ2-1	15	TGCGCCAGCACCCCCGGGACAGTCTCCTACAATGAGCAGTTCTTC	CASTPGTVSYNEQFF
TRBD1	TRBV11-2	NA	TRBJ2-7	14	TGTGCCAGCAGCACCCGGGACAGGCGTGGCGAGCAGTACTTC	CASSTRDRRGEQYF
NA	TRBV9	NA	TRBJ1-2	14	TGTGCCAGCAGCGTAGGTTGGGGGACCTATGGCTACACCTTC	CASSVGWGTYGYTF
TRBD2	TRBV6-1	NA	TRBJ2-7	16	TGTGCCAGCAGTGTTTTGCCCACTAGCGGACTTTACGAGCAGTACTTC	CASSVLPTSGLYEQYF
NA	TRBV5-4	NA	TRBJ2-5	16	TGTGCCAGCAGCCACGGCGGGGCCATCTCCCAAGAGACCCAGTACTTC	CASSHGGAISQETQYF
TRBD2	TRBV4-1	NA	TRBJ2-2	15	TGCGCCAGCAGCCAAGATTTTGTCGGACTAGCCGGGCTGTTTTTT	CASSQDFVGLAGLFF
NA	TRBV20-1	NA	TRBJ1-4	10	TGCAGTGCTAGAGATGAAAAACTGTTTTTT	CSARDEKLFF
TRBD1	TRBV4-1	NA	TRBJ2-7	14	TGCGCCAGCAGCCAAGCAGGACAGGGAAAAGAGCAGTACTTC	CASSQAGQGKEQYF
TRBD1	TRBV19	NA	TRBJ2-2	13	TGTGCCAGTGGAAGACAGGGTCCCGGGGAGCTGTTTTTT	CASGRQGPGELFF
NA	TRBV30	NA	TRBJ1-2	11	TGTGCCTGGAAGGTCAGAGGCGGCTACACCTTC	CAWKVRGGYTF
NA	TRBV7-9	few	TRBJ1-4	13	TGTGCCAGCAGCTCCCAGGGGTTTGAAAAACTGTTTTTT	CASSSQGFEKLFF
NA	TRBV5-1	NA	TRBJ2-3	14	TGCGCCAGCAGCTTGGAAGGGGCTCAAGATACGCAGTATTTT	CASSLEGAQDTQYF
NA	TRBV12-2	NA	TRBJ1-1	14	TGTGCAAGTCGCTTAAGTGGGGTTACCTGGGAAGCTTTCTTT	CASRLSGVTWEAFF
NA	TRBV19	once	TRBJ1-5	14	TGTGCCAGTAGTGTAGTGTATAGCAATCAGCCCCAGCATTTT	CASSVVYSNQPQHF
NA	TRBV19	NA	TRBJ2-2	15	TGTGCCACTACACGAAATGGACTAACCACCGGGGAGCTGTTTTTT	CATTRNGLTTGELFF
TRBD1	TRBV5-4	NA	TRBJ2-7	13	TGTGCCAGCAACCACAGGGGGCTAGTCGAGCAGTACTTC	CASNHRGLVEQYF
TRBD1	TRBV5-6	NA	TRBJ2-7	16	TGTGCCAGCAGCTTAACAGGGGACAGGAACACCTACGAGCAGTACTTC	CASSLTGDRNTYEQYF
TRBD1	TRBV4-1	once	TRBJ2-5	16	TGCGCCAGCAGCCATCCACCGGGACAGGGGACAGAGACCCAGTACTTC	CASSHPPGQGTETQYF
TRBD2	TRBV27	NA	TRBJ2-2	18	TGTGCCAGCAGAACTAGGACTAGCGGGAGGGAGAACACCGGGGAGCTGTTTTTT	CASRTRTSGRENTGELFF
NA	TRBV28	once	TRBJ2-1	11	TGTGCCAGCAGTTTTAGGTATGAGCAGTTCTTC	CASSFRYEQFF
NA	TRBV15	NA	TRBJ2-3	16	TGTGCCACCAGCAGAGACAGGACACGGCCTACAGATACGCAGTATTTT	CATSRDRTRPTDTQYF
TRBD1	TRBV5-8	NA	TRBJ2-1	14	TGTGCCAGCAGCCCCAGGACAGGTGGGAATGAGCAGTTCTTC	CASSPRTGGNEQFF
NA	TRBV18	once	TRBJ2-7	17	TGTGCCAGCTCACCACTAAGCCCCGGACCCCAAAGCTACGAGCAGTACTTC	CASSPLSPGPQSYEQYF
NA	TRBV7-9	NA	TRBJ2-5	15	TGTGCCAGCTTTCGGTTATTGGGGCTTCAAGAGACCCAGTACTTC	CASFRLLGLQETQYF
NA	TRBV5-4	NA	TRBJ1-2	13	TGTGCCAGCAGCCCGCGACAGGATTATGGCTACACCTTC	CASSPRQDYGYTF
NA	TRBV27	NA	TRBJ1-2	13	TGTGCCAGCAGTTTCGGGACTTCGTATGGCTACACCTTC	CASSFGTSYGYTF
NA	TRBV5-1	NA	TRBJ1-2	15	TGCGCCAGCAGCTTGTTTACAGAAACTAACTATGGCTACACCTTC	CASSLFTETNYGYTF
NA	TRBV4-2	once	TRBJ2-7	13	TGTGCCAGCAGCACCCGGGACGGCTACGAGCAGTACTTC	CASSTRDGYEQYF